The 23 T cell receptor beta chains given below trace back to one sample, sequenced in a study of T cells after yellow fever vaccination. Each CDR3 protein is one row after TCRdb ran MiXCR on the 5' RACE reads. The table has approximately 150,000 distinct CDR3 sequences, about 6% seen once; the top ten hold less than 3.5%. Specimen: CD4+ T cells sorted from PBMCs, collected on the day of the first yellow fever vaccination. The origin of the receptors is a man aged 18 to 29 who received the YFV17D yellow fever vaccine.

This clonotype has ten or more counts. The CDR3 region is CASSPQTGSETQYF. The CDR3 nucleotides read TGTGCCAGCAGCCCGCAGACAGGGTCGGAGACCCAGTACTTC. The V gene is TRBV7-2, the J gene TRBJ2-5; 7 bases align to TRBD1. The ends lost 5 bases at V and 5 bases at J; junction bases unmatched: 8. The CDR3 runs 14 residues. From germline, CDR1 is SGHTA and CDR2 FQGNSA.

This clonotype was detected ten times or more. The chain carries TRBV7-2 and TRBJ1-2, with TRBD1 matching 8 bases. This CDR3 is built from 15 residues. The ends lost 4 bases at V and 5 bases at J; junction bases unmatched: 9. Germline CDR1 and CDR2: SGHTA and FQGNSA. CDR3 in amino acids: CASSSTGTGQYGYTF. CDR3 sequence (DNA): TGTGCCAGCAGCTCCACCGGGACAGGACAATATGGCTACACCTTC.

This clonotype was observed at least ten times. V usage is TRBV20-1 and J usage is TRBJ1-1; no reliable D call. Germline lookup yields CDR1 DFQATT and CDR2 SNEGSKA (reference sequence). This CDR3 comprises 16 residues. Between the trimmed V and J ends, which lost 0 bases and 5 bases, there was a span of 19 bases. CDR3: CSARDPSGERNTEAFF. The CDR3 nucleotides are TGCAGTGCTAGAGATCCGTCGGGAGAAAGGAATACTGAAGCTTTCTTT.

There are a few counts of this clonotype. This chain joins TRBV7-3 and TRBJ2-7; tentatively, D is TRBD2 (6 bases). Germline V CDR1 and CDR2: SGHTA, FQGTGA. Trimming stripped 2 bases from V and 4 bases from J, with 15 bases between. This CDR3 contains 15 residues. The DNA of the CDR3 is TGTGCCAGCAGCTTATTCCCAGGAGGGATATACGAGCAGTACTTC. Amino acids: CASSLFPGGIYEQYF.

The chain uses TRBV20-1 and TRBJ1-4; D not resolved. V dropped 6 bases and J dropped 4 bases, with 15 bases sitting between them. CDR1 and CDR2 (germline): DFQATT, SNEGSKA (reference sequence). This CDR3 contains 14 residues. The CDR3, as DNA: TGCAGTGCCGCCCCCTGGGAACTTAATGAAAAACTGTTTTTT. Amino acids: CSAAPWELNEKLFF.

At least ten counts were recorded for this clonotype. This chain links TRBV28 with TRBJ1-3; maybe TRBD1 (5 bases). The germline CDR1 and CDR2 sequences are MDHEN and SYDVKM. The CDR3 is 14 amino acids. V was clipped by 2 bases and J by 4 bases, with 9 bases between them. CDR3 nucleotides: TGTGCCAGCAGTTTACAGGACACCGGAAACACCATATATTTT. It yields the protein CASSLQDTGNTIYF.

This clonotype was seen a few times. The chain uses TRBV25-1 and TRBJ2-2; maybe TRBD2 (5 bases). CDR1 and CDR2 from the germline V gene are MGHDK and SYGVNS. V lost 2 bases and J lost 2, with 6 bases in between. The CDR3 contains 14 residues. In DNA form, the CDR3 reads TGTGCCAGCAGTGAAAGGACTAACACCGGGGAGCTGTTTTTT. This gives the protein CASSERTNTGELFF.

This clonotype was seen only once. The rearrangement uses TRBV7-8 and TRBJ2-1; TRBD2 aligns across 7 bases. The V gene end was trimmed by 7 bases and the J gene end by 3 bases; junction bases not matched to a gene: 6. CDR3 size: 14 residues. Per the germline V gene, CDR1 is SGHVS and CDR2 is FQNEAQ. Here the CDR3 DNA reads TGTGCCAGCACACTAGCGCCCAACTACAATGAGCAGTTCTTC. Translated: CASTLAPNYNEQFF.

The chain recombines TRBV6-1 with TRBJ2-4; the D gene is possibly TRBD2 (7 bases). From germline, CDR1 is MNHNS and CDR2 SASEGT. Trimming shortened V by 6 bases and J by 7 bases, and 16 bases separated the two germline ends. CDR3 length: 14 residues. Here the CDR3 reads CASRAGAAGNIQYF. As DNA, the CDR3 is TGTGCCAGCAGGGCGGGGGCCGCCGGTAACATTCAGTACTTC.

Details on this clonotype: This may come from a read error, since a much larger clone is one base off. The chain joins TRBV4-2 to TRBJ1-4; D call uncertain. V was clipped by 3 bases and J by 8 bases, with 16 bases between them. The CDR3 is 15 residues long. CDR1 and CDR2 from the germline V gene are LGHNA and YNFKEQ. The CDR3, as DNA: TGTGCCAGCAGCCATGAGCATCCCGGAAGCGAAAAACTGTTTTTT. It specifies CASSHEHPGSEKLFF.

This clonotype was seen many times. The CDR3: CASSLPGGRTDTQYF. CDR3 sequence (DNA): TGTGCCAGCAGCCTCCCGGGGGGGCGCACAGATACGCAGTATTTT. The V gene is TRBV3-1, the J gene TRBJ2-3; TRBD2 agrees at 8 bases. Germline V CDR1 and CDR2: LGHDT, YNNKEL (reference sequence). With V trimmed by 4 bases and J by 1 base, 4 bases remained unmatched. The CDR3 spans 15 residues.

This clonotype was counted at least ten times. The genes are TRBV5-1 and TRBJ2-5, with 7 bases identical to TRBD1. Germline CDR1 reads SGHRS; CDR2 reads YFSETQ. The CDR3 runs to 15 residues. J lost 2 bases, V lost 4 bases, and 8 bases had no gene match. This chain's CDR3 is CASSPTQGRQETQYF. The CDR3 DNA reads TGCGCCAGCAGCCCTACACAGGGGCGGCAAGAGACCCAGTACTTC.

The rearrangement links TRBV7-6 to TRBJ2-2; 10 bases agree with TRBD2. The V gene's germline CDR1 is SGHVS and CDR2 FNYEAQ. CDR3 length equals 20 residues. V shed 2 bases and J 3 bases; nucleotides not matched to a gene: 15. The CDR3 sequence: CASSLHPAGGPKVDTGELFF. In DNA, the CDR3 is TGTGCCAGCAGCTTACATCCAGCGGGGGGGCCTAAAGTCGACACCGGGGAGCTGTTTTTT.

The rearrangement links TRBV24-1 to TRBJ1-1; 10 nucleotides line up with TRBD1. This CDR3 spans 19 amino acids. Germline V CDR1 and CDR2: KGHDR, SFDVKD. V dropped 1 base and J dropped 4; count of bases not matched to a gene: 14. This CDR3 is CATSDLLEGVRDRGTEAFF. CDR3 in DNA: TGTGCCACCAGTGATTTATTAGAGGGGGTCCGGGACAGGGGCACTGAAGCTTTCTTT.

This CDR3 reads CASSGMGNQPQHF. CDR3 nucleotides: TGTGCTAGTTCAGGGATGGGCAATCAGCCCCAGCATTTT. The chain combines TRBV12-5 with TRBJ1-5, with a tentative D call TRBD1 (5 bases). Between the trimmed V and J ends, which lost 8 bases and 2 bases, there was a span of 10 bases. The CDR3 is 13 amino acids. CDR1 is LGHNT, CDR2 FRNRAP, per germline.

In this sample, this clonotype turned up many times. This sequence joins TRBV7-9 and TRBJ2-3; D remains unclear. With 5 bases removed from V and 0 bases from J, the gap between germline ends came to 9 bases. The CDR3 has 14 residues. The germline V gene encodes CDR1 SEHNR and CDR2 FQNEAQ (reference sequence). CDR3 in amino acids: CASSPVGSTDTQYF. In DNA form, the CDR3 reads TGTGCCAGCAGCCCGGTCGGAAGCACAGATACGCAGTATTTT.

In this sample, this clonotype turned up many times. The chain joins TRBV7-9 to TRBJ2-1, with 7 nucleotides matching TRBD2. This CDR3 is 17 amino acids long. V gave up 6 bases and J gave up 2 bases; unmatched junction bases: 13. The germline V gene encodes CDR1 SEHNR and CDR2 FQNEAQ (reference sequence). In DNA, the CDR3 is TGTGCCAGCAGTCCCCTGCGGGGGAGTGGCACCTACAATGAGCAGTTCTTC. Protein: CASSPLRGSGTYNEQFF.

This clonotype was seen many times. The chain uses TRBV14 and TRBJ2-1, with 13 bases matching TRBD2. J was trimmed by 6 bases and V by 2 bases; bases with no gene match: 10. Germline-derived CDR1 and CDR2 are SGHDN and FVKESK. There are 18 residues in the CDR3. The CDR3 loop reads CASSQTHWTSGGLNEQFF. CDR3 DNA sequence: TGTGCCAGCAGCCAAACTCATTGGACTAGCGGGGGCCTCAATGAGCAGTTCTTC.

In its sample, this clonotype was seen many times. The gene calls are TRBV20-1 and TRBJ2-1, with D tentatively TRBD2 (5 bases). Germline-derived CDR1 and CDR2 are DFQATT and SNEGSKA (reference sequence). The CDR3 loop spans 13 amino acids. V was trimmed by 5 bases and J by 12 bases, leaving 20 bases between them. Here the CDR3 DNA reads TGCAGTGCTCAATCGAGGGCGCAAGGTGGGCAGTTCTTC. Translated: CSAQSRAQGGQFF.

In this sample, this clonotype turned up many times. The rearrangement joins TRBV12-3 or TRBV12-4 to TRBJ2-3; D may be TRBD2 (6 bases). Between the trimmed V and J ends, which lost 11 bases and 4 bases, there was a span of 16 bases. This CDR3 has 13 amino acids. CDR3 in amino acids: CACGREPPDTQYF. The CDR3 DNA reads TGTGCCTGCGGCCGGGAGCCCCCAGATACGCAGTATTTT.

This clonotype was observed a few times. The chain employs TRBV5-4 and TRBJ2-1; 8 bases map to TRBD1. This CDR3 comprises 14 residues. The germline gives CDR1 SGHNT, CDR2 YYREEE (reference sequence). The junction had 5 bases not matched to a gene; V was cut back by 4 bases and J by 5 bases. The CDR3 spells CASSDRQGNNEQFF. In nucleotides, the CDR3 is TGTGCCAGCAGCGATCGACAGGGGAACAATGAGCAGTTCTTC.

This clonotype has only a few counts. The chain recombines TRBV29-1 with TRBJ2-1, with a possible D match to TRBD1 (6 bases). Trimming left V 7 bases short and J 3 bases short, with 10 bases between. Germline CDR1 and CDR2: SQVTM and ANQGSEA. This CDR3 has 12 amino acids. CDR3 in DNA: TGCAGCGCCACAGGGAACTACAATGAGCAGTTCTTC. Translating it yields CSATGNYNEQFF.

This clonotype was detected many times. The V call is TRBV30, the J call TRBJ2-3, with TRBD2 identical over 12 bases. Germline V CDR1 and CDR2: GTSNPN, SVGIG (reference sequence). J was trimmed by 0 bases and V by 0 bases; bases with no gene match: 1. The length of the CDR3 is 16 residues. This CDR3 is CAWSVGLAGSTDTQYF. The DNA for the CDR3 is TGTGCCTGGAGTGTCGGACTAGCGGGGAGCACAGATACGCAGTATTTT.